The 28 T cell receptor beta chains below come from one sample, sequenced in a study of vaccination and CD4 T cells after COVID-19. As to treatment: approximately 9-day PBMC culture with coronavirus spike peptide pools or control peptides (ViraFEST assay). Their recognized antigens are unknown. At the Johns Hopkins FTIC core, DNA taken from cultured CD4+ T cells was sequenced by way of the Oncomine TCR Beta short-read assay. One entry per CDR3 protein, called by TCRdb with MiXCR from the PCR reads. The table includes around 20,000 distinct CDR3 sequences, 38% detected once. Material: CD4+ T cells from blood, cultured in vitro, obtained before SARS-CoV-2 vaccination. These receptors all stem from a human donor who received a COVID-19 vaccine.

This clonotype appeared a few times. V and J are TRBV2 and TRBJ1-4, with TRBD1 matching 10 bases. Germline CDR1 SNHLY, CDR2 FYNNEI. The CDR3 totals 13 residues. The J segment lost 11 bases and the V segment lost 4 bases, leaving 4 bases of the junction unmatched. The CDR3 nucleotides read TGTGCCAGCAGTGGACAGGGGGCCGGGAAACTGTTTTTT. Translated, it gives CASSGQGAGKLFF.

In this sample, this clonotype turned up a few times. The chain is built from TRBV18 and TRBJ1-2; 9 nucleotides line up with TRBD1. V trimming: 5 bases; J trimming: 2 bases; junction bases outside the gene matches: 12. CDR1 KGHSH and CDR2 LQKENI come from the germline V gene. CDR3 length equals 17 residues. The CDR3 sequence: CASSKSTQTGGNYGYTF. The CDR3 region has the DNA TGTGCCAGCTCAAAGTCCACCCAGACAGGGGGGAACTATGGCTACACCTTC.

The chain links TRBV20-1 to TRBJ1-1; 7 bases map to TRBD1. The junction had 16 bases not matched to a gene; V was cut back by 4 bases and J by 5 bases. Germline lookup yields CDR1 DFQATT and CDR2 SNEGSKA (reference sequence). The CDR3 extends over 16 amino acids. The CDR3 region is CSATVRQGIKGTEAFF. The CDR3 coding sequence is TGCAGTGCTACGGTTCGACAGGGCATCAAGGGGACTGAAGCTTTCTTT.

The chain is built from TRBV27 and TRBJ2-5; weak D call: TRBD1 (5 bases). V lost 8 bases, J lost 2 bases, and 15 bases lay in between. Germline CDR1 reads MNHEY; CDR2 reads SMNVEV (reference sequence). CDR3 length: 14 amino acids. The CDR3 is CASRPHDRQETQYF. For the CDR3, the DNA is TGTGCCAGCCGTCCACACGACAGACAAGAGACCCAGTACTTC.

V gene TRBV7-7 combines with J gene TRBJ2-5; 9 bases line up with TRBD2. Germline V gives CDR1 SSHAT, CDR2 FNYEAQ (reference sequence). The junction had 16 bases not matched to a gene; V was cut back by 0 bases and J by 5 bases. This CDR3 comprises 19 residues. CDR3 bases: TGTGCCAGCAGCTTAGCAGGGGCCGGGAGCGGGGGGTTGGAGGAGACCCAGTACTTC. This encodes CASSLAGAGSGGLEETQYF.

This clonotype appeared a few times. The chain employs TRBV27 and TRBJ1-1, with 10 nucleotides matching TRBD1. The CDR3 is 14 residues long. Trimming cost V 6 bases and J 3 bases; bases outside gene matches: 4. CDR1 and CDR2 from the germline V gene are MNHEY and SMNVEV (reference sequence). CDR3 nucleotides: TGTGCCAGCAGCCCGGGACAGGGGTACACTGAAGCTTTCTTT. Translation: CASSPGQGYTEAFF.

This clonotype turned up a few times. The rearrangement joins TRBV6-1 to TRBJ1-1; 12 nucleotides line up with TRBD1. CDR1 is MNHNS, CDR2 SASEGT, per germline. The CDR3 runs to 14 residues. V lost 4 bases and J lost 6; bases outside the gene matches: 3. CDR3 coding DNA: TGTGCCAGCAGTGCGGGACAGGGGGCTGCTGAAGCTTTCTTT. It yields the protein CASSAGQGAAEAFF.

V gene TRBV12-5 combines with J gene TRBJ1-5, with TRBD1 as a possible D gene (6 bases). The germline V gene encodes CDR1 LGHNT and CDR2 FRNRAP. V lost 3 bases to trimming and J lost 1 base, with 10 bases between them. The CDR3 sequence is 15 residues long. CDR3 bases: TGTGCTAGTGGTTTAGGCCAGGGGAGCAATCAGCCCCAGCATTTT. It translates to CASGLGQGSNQPQHF.

This clonotype was detected only a few times. V is TRBV19 and J is TRBJ1-1; D possibly corresponds to TRBD1 (5 bases). This CDR3 has 15 residues. Trimming removed 3 bases from V and 1 base from J, with 12 bases in between. CDR1 is LNHDA, CDR2 SQIVND, per germline (reference sequence). The CDR3 region has the DNA TGTGCCAGTAGTATCCGGGGGTATGAGAACACTGAAGCTTTCTTT. This translates into CASSIRGYENTEAFF.

This clonotype has a handful of counts. The chain uses TRBV5-4 and TRBJ1-2; 9 bases map to TRBD1. This CDR3 region has 15 residues. J gave up 4 bases and V 0 bases, and 4 bases lay outside the gene matches. The V gene's germline CDR1 is SGHNT and CDR2 YYREEE (reference sequence). CDR3 protein: CASSLVGQGIYGYTF. CDR3 coding DNA: TGTGCCAGCAGCTTGGTGGGACAGGGAATCTATGGCTACACCTTC. Looking up the rest from reference TRBV5-4 and TRBJ1-2 gives the full variable domain: ETGVTQSPTHLIKTRGQQVTLRCSSQSGHNTVSWYQQALGQGPQFIFQYYREEENGRGNFPPRFSGLQFPNYSSELNVNALELDDSALYLCASSLVGQGIYGYTFGSGTRLTVV.

The rearrangement joins TRBV2 to TRBJ2-7; 7 positions agree with TRBD1. Germline V CDR1 and CDR2: SNHLY, FYNNEI. CDR3 length equals 14 residues. The ends lost 5 bases at V and 0 bases at J; junction bases unmatched: 4. The CDR3 coding sequence is TGTGCCAGCAGTCCCGACAGGGTCTCCTACGAGCAGTACTTC. As protein: CASSPDRVSYEQYF. The full variable domain, rest sourced from reference TRBV2 and TRBJ2-7, is EPEVTQTPSHQVTQMGQEVILRCVPISNHLYFYWYRQILGQKVEFLVSFYNNEISEKSEIFDDQFSVERPDGSNFTLKIRSTKLEDSAMYFCASSPDRVSYEQYFGPGTRLTVT.

The genes are TRBV20-1 and TRBJ2-5; D is perhaps TRBD1 or TRBD2 (5 bases each). The CDR3 runs 15 residues. Trimming pared 3 bases from V and 5 bases from J, leaving 19 bases between. Looked up from germline, CDR1 is DFQATT and CDR2 is SNEGSKA (reference sequence). CDR3 amino acids: CSASYGATDGETQYF. DNA for the CDR3: TGCAGTGCTAGTTACGGGGCTACCGATGGCGAGACCCAGTACTTC.

The chain recombines TRBV5-1 with TRBJ1-6; the D gene is possibly TRBD1 (5 bases). The germline V and J ends were trimmed by 6 bases and 5 bases, with 9 bases remaining between them. CDR1 and CDR2 from the germline V gene are SGHRS and YFSETQ. The CDR3 is 13 residues long. The CDR3 coding sequence is TGCGCCAGCATGGGGGAGCATAATTCACCCCTCCACTTT. It translates to CASMGEHNSPLHF.

The J gene is TRBJ1-5, the V gene TRBV12-3 or TRBV12-4; the D is unclear. This CDR3 comprises 15 residues. V lost 5 bases and J lost 2, with 13 bases in between. The CDR3 spells CASSRKGIGNQPQHF. CDR3 in DNA: TGTGCCAGCAGTCGAAAGGGTATCGGCAATCAGCCCCAGCATTTT.

The chain is built from TRBV20-1 and TRBJ2-7; TRBD1 matches at 9 bases. The V and J ends lost 3 bases and 5 bases, in that order; junction bases with no gene match: 8. The CDR3 loop spans 14 amino acids. In germline, CDR1 is DFQATT, CDR2 SNEGSKA (reference sequence). The CDR3 loop is CSARYRGLVDEQYF. CDR3 DNA: TGCAGTGCTAGGTACAGGGGGCTAGTCGACGAGCAGTACTTC.

This chain uses TRBV11-3 with TRBJ2-7, with D unresolved. In germline, CDR1 is SGHNT, CDR2 YENEEA. Deletions cut 1 base from V and 5 bases from J, with 9 bases between. This CDR3 has 13 amino acids. The CDR3 DNA follows: TGTGCCAGCAGCTTAGGGGTATCGGACGAGCAGTACTTC. This encodes CASSLGVSDEQYF.

CDR3 sequence reads: CAIRADRYQETQYF. The CDR3, as DNA: TGTGCCATCAGAGCCGACAGGTACCAAGAGACCCAGTACTTC. The chain has TRBV10-3 and TRBJ2-5; TRBD1 might be the D (6 bases). V lost 6 bases, J lost 0 bases, and 11 bases lay in between. Germline V CDR1 and CDR2: ENHRY, SYGVKD. CDR3 size: 14 residues.

This clonotype was picked up a small number of times. CDR3 protein: CASSLILGTDTQYF. For the CDR3, the DNA is TGTGCCAGCAGCTTAATATTAGGCACAGATACGCAGTATTTT. V usage is TRBV7-2 and J usage is TRBJ2-3; D is undetermined. The CDR3 consists of 14 residues. Trimming left V 2 bases short and J 1 base short, with 7 bases between. Germline V gene lookup returns CDR1 SGHTA and CDR2 FQGNSA. The full variable domain, with the rest looked up from reference TRBV7-2 and TRBJ2-3, is GAGVSQSPSNKVTEKGKDVELRCDPISGHTALYWYRQSLGQGLEFLIYFQGNSAPDKSGLPSDRFSAERTGGSVSTLTIQRTQQEDSAVYLCASSLILGTDTQYFGPGTRLTVL.

J is TRBJ1-6 and V is TRBV7-6, with D uncertain. Trimming cost V 3 bases and J 11 bases, with 8 bases left between them. The CDR3 runs 12 residues. The V gene's germline CDR1 is SGHVS and CDR2 FNYEAQ. CDR3 nucleotides: TGTGCCAGCAGCTTCCCCGGGACACCCCTCCACTTT. It is translated as CASSFPGTPLHF.

A few counts support this clonotype. The chain links TRBV6-1 to TRBJ2-2; 8 nucleotides agree with TRBD2. The CDR3 length is 15 residues. Trimming removed 6 bases from V and 0 bases from J; junction bases left unmatched: 3. CDR1 MNHNS and CDR2 SASEGT come from the germline V gene. The CDR3 here is CASRRGGANTGELFF. The CDR3 DNA sequence: TGTGCCAGCAGACGGGGGGGAGCGAACACCGGGGAGCTGTTTTTT.

This clonotype has only one observation. This sequence may be a read error, since a much larger clone differs from it by one base. The chain joins TRBV15 to TRBJ1-3; 8 bases are shared with TRBD1. The length of the CDR3 is 16 residues. V dropped 3 bases and J dropped 2; count of bases not matched to a gene: 6. The V gene's germline CDR1 is LNHNV and CDR2 YYDKDF (reference sequence). CDR3 amino acids: CATSSNQGAAGNTIYF. The CDR3 DNA is TGTGCCACCAGCAGTAATCAGGGGGCGGCTGGAAACACCATATATTTT. The entire variable domain, with the rest obtained from reference TRBV15 and TRBJ1-3, is as follows: DAMVIQNPRYQVTQFGKPVTLSCSQTLNHNVMYWYQQKSSQAPKLLFHYYDKDFNNEADTPDNFQSRRPNTSFCFLDIRSPGLGDTAMYLCATSSNQGAAGNTIYFGEGSWLTVV.

V usage is TRBV2 and J usage is TRBJ2-2, with TRBD1 identical over 11 bases. V lost 5 bases and J lost 5; bases outside the gene matches: 4. The length of the CDR3 is 15 residues. CDR1 is SNHLY and CDR2 is FYNNEI in the germline V gene. The CDR3 bases are TGTGCCAGCAGTCTCCGGGACAGGGGGACCGGGGAGCTGTTTTTT. This sequence encodes CASSLRDRGTGELFF.

The chain employs TRBV12-3 or TRBV12-4 and TRBJ2-5; D is perhaps TRBD2 (7 bases). V lost 5 bases and J 4 bases, leaving 17 bases between the germline ends. The CDR3 has 15 amino acids. CDR3 protein: CASSLVGGAGETQYF. Written as DNA, the CDR3 is TGTGCCAGCAGTCTTGTTGGGGGGGCCGGAGAGACCCAGTACTTC.

This clonotype was seen a handful of times. CDR3 DNA sequence: TGCAGTGCGGGGAGCGAACTAGCGGGGGGCAATGCAGATACGCAGTATTTT. It encodes CSAGSELAGGNADTQYF. J is TRBJ2-3 and V is TRBV20-1, with 12 nucleotides matching TRBD2. Germline assignment: CDR1 DFQATT and CDR2 SNEGSKA (reference sequence). The CDR3 loop spans 17 amino acids. V shed 6 bases and J 4 bases; nucleotides not matched to a gene: 14.

The genes are TRBV6-5 and TRBJ1-2; D unclear. Trimming stripped 2 bases from V and 12 bases from J, with 22 bases between. The germline V gene has CDR1 MNHEY and CDR2 SVGAGI. The CDR3 covers 15 residues. As DNA, the CDR3 is TGTGCCAGCAGTTACGTGGGCACGGTGGGAAAACCCCACACCTTC. It encodes CASSYVGTVGKPHTF.

The sample holds a few counts of this clonotype. This chain joins TRBV7-3 and TRBJ2-6; 9 bases agree with TRBD2. This CDR3 spans 19 amino acids. V lost 3 bases to trimming and J lost 0 bases; unmatched junction nucleotides: 9. Germline CDR1 reads SGHTA; CDR2 reads FQGTGA. The chain's CDR3 is CASSLERGASSSGANVLTF. The CDR3 nucleotides read TGTGCCAGCAGCTTGGAGCGGGGGGCGTCGAGCTCTGGGGCCAACGTCCTGACTTTC.

The chain uses TRBV5-6 and TRBJ2-7, with 10 nucleotides matching TRBD2. Germline V gene lookup returns CDR1 SGHDT and CDR2 YYEEEE. This CDR3 is built from 16 residues. Trimming cost V 1 base and J 4 bases; bases outside gene matches: 8. CDR3: CASSLMLAGELYEQYF. The CDR3 nucleotides read TGTGCCAGCAGCTTGATGCTAGCGGGGGAACTTTACGAGCAGTACTTC. Using reference TRBV5-6 and TRBJ2-7 for the parts outside the CDR3, the full variable domain is DAGVTQSPTHLIKTRGQQVTLRCSPKSGHDTVSWYQQALGQGPQFIFQYYEEEERQRGNFPDRFSGHQFPNYSSELNVNALLLGDSALYLCASSLMLAGELYEQYFGPGTRLTVT.

V usage is TRBV24-1 and J usage is TRBJ2-7, with D perhaps TRBD2 (5 bases). The germline V and J ends were trimmed by 5 bases and 2 bases, with 9 bases remaining between them. The germline V gene has CDR1 KGHDR and CDR2 SFDVKD. The CDR3 spans 13 residues. The CDR3 DNA reads as TGTGCCACCAGTGGCCGGGATACCTACGAGCAGTACTTC. This gives the protein CATSGRDTYEQYF.